One and the same sample provided the 16 T cell receptor beta chains below, sequenced in a study of cytomegalovirus exposure and HLA in healthy donors. PCR primers comprised 60 Vbeta and 13 Jbeta primers. Repertoires were generated with immunoSEQ multiplex PCR, while TCRdb's copy carries only in-frame clones and drops some. This table lists 40,000 to 60,000 clones. The sequenced material came from PBMCs. The receptors stem from a male donor in good health and CMV-seropositive.

The CDR3 protein is CASSLLAGFYEQYF. CDR3 sequence (DNA): TGTGCCAGCAGCCTACTAGCGGGATTCTACGAGCAGTACTTC. The chain has TRBV5-6 and TRBJ2-7, with TRBD2 matching over 10 bases. J gave up 3 bases and V 4 bases, and 4 bases lay outside the gene matches. The CDR3 runs 14 residues. Germline V lookup: CDR1 SGHDT, CDR2 YYEEEE.

The rearrangement links TRBV19 to TRBJ2-7; D might be TRBD1 (7 bases). Trimming pared 3 bases from V and 1 base from J, leaving 13 bases between. The CDR3 is 15 amino acids. Looked up from germline, CDR1 is LNHDA and CDR2 is SQIVND (reference sequence). Here the CDR3 reads CASSILAGGSYEQYF. Written as DNA, the CDR3 is TGTGCCAGTAGTATCCTAGCAGGGGGGTCCTACGAGCAGTACTTC.

This chain joins TRBV4-2 and TRBJ1-2, with 7 nucleotides matching TRBD1. After removal of 3 bases from V and 4 bases from J, the junction contained 8 bases not matched to a gene. Germline lookup yields CDR1 LGHNA and CDR2 YNFKEQ. This CDR3 region has 15 residues. CDR3 in DNA: TGTGCCAGCAGCCATACCGGGACAGAGGCCTATGGCTACACCTTC. Translating gives CASSHTGTEAYGYTF.

The rearrangement links TRBV4-3 to TRBJ1-2; no clear D gene. With 0 bases removed from V and 2 bases from J, the gap between germline ends came to 19 bases. The V gene's germline CDR1 is LGHNA and CDR2 YSLEER. The CDR3 loop spans 18 amino acids. The CDR3 is CASSQDPNWLRENYGYTF. The CDR3 DNA is TGCGCCAGCAGCCAAGATCCTAATTGGTTGCGCGAGAACTATGGCTACACCTTC.

The chain links TRBV2 to TRBJ1-6; maybe TRBD1 (5 bases). V was shortened by 3 bases and J by 8 bases, with 8 bases between the two germline ends. The CDR3 extends over 13 amino acids. Per germline, CDR1 SNHLY and CDR2 FYNNEI. CDR3 DNA: TGTGCCAGCAGTGACGTCAGGGATTCACCCCTCCACTTT. It encodes CASSDVRDSPLHF. Complete variable domain (other parts from reference TRBV2 and TRBJ1-6): EPEVTQTPSHQVTQMGQEVILRCVPISNHLYFYWYRQILGQKVEFLVSFYNNEISEKSEIFDDQFSVERPDGSNFTLKIRSTKLEDSAMYFCASSDVRDSPLHFGNGTRLTVT.

V gene TRBV6-5 combines with J gene TRBJ2-5, with TRBD2 as a possible D gene (5 bases). The V end was cut by 2 bases, the J end by 4 bases, with 11 bases between. This CDR3 is built from 14 residues. CDR1 MNHEY and CDR2 SVGAGI come from the germline V gene. In DNA, the CDR3 is TGTGCCAGCAGTTACCGTCTAGCTGGAGAGACCCAGTACTTC. Translated, it gives CASSYRLAGETQYF.

V is TRBV4-1 and J is TRBJ2-7; a possible D gene is TRBD1 (5 bases). CDR3 length: 14 residues. V was clipped by 2 bases and J by 3 bases, with 11 bases between them. Germline assignment: CDR1 MGHRA and CDR2 YSYEKL. Here the CDR3 reads CASSQTTANYEQYF. CDR3 DNA sequence: TGCGCCAGCAGCCAAACGACAGCAAACTACGAGCAGTACTTC.

The gene calls are TRBV28 and TRBJ1-2; possible D gene TRBD1, 6 bases. The V end was cut by 5 bases, the J end by 2 bases, with 21 bases between. Looked up from germline, CDR1 is MDHEN and CDR2 is SYDVKM. This CDR3 has 17 amino acids. Here the CDR3 DNA reads TGTGCCAGCAGTCTCCCCCCCGGTGGGGGCTCGAACTATGGCTACACCTTC. Encoded protein: CASSLPPGGGSNYGYTF.

The CDR3 DNA reads TGTGCCAGCAGTGCATGGGGGGATGAGACCCAGTACTTC. Amino acids: CASSAWGDETQYF. V gene TRBV6-1 combines with J gene TRBJ2-5, with D maybe TRBD2 (6 bases). The length of the CDR3 is 13 residues. Between the trimmed V and J ends, which lost 4 bases and 5 bases, there was a span of 11 bases. The V gene's germline CDR1 is MNHNS and CDR2 SASEGT.

The V call is TRBV7-3, the J call TRBJ1-1; D gene uncertain. From germline, CDR1 is SGHTA and CDR2 FQGTGA. The CDR3 length is 14 residues. Trimming shortened V by 2 bases and J by 1 base, and 8 bases separated the two germline ends. The CDR3 DNA reads as TGTGCCAGCAGCTTAGGTACAGAGAACACTGAAGCTTTCTTT. As protein: CASSLGTENTEAFF. The complete variable domain, with remaining parts taken from reference TRBV7-3 and TRBJ1-1, reads GAGVSQTPSNKVTEKGKYVELRCDPISGHTALYWYRQSLGQGPEFLIYFQGTGAADDSGLPNDRFFAVRPEGSVSTLKIQRTERGDSAVYLCASSLGTENTEAFFGQGTRLTVV.

By frequency, this clone is medium-sized. The rearrangement links TRBV6-5 to TRBJ2-7, with D uncertain. The CDR3 is 14 amino acids. CDR1 and CDR2 (germline): MNHEY, SVGAGI. Trimming removed 4 bases from V and 3 bases from J, with 13 bases in between. The CDR3 here is CASSFNPGFYEQYF. The CDR3 DNA sequence: TGTGCCAGCAGTTTTAATCCGGGTTTCTACGAGCAGTACTTC.

The CDR3 region is CASSPFGETEAFF. CDR3 coding DNA: TGTGCCAGCAGCCCCTTTGGGGAGACTGAAGCTTTCTTT. The V call is TRBV9, the J call TRBJ1-1; no reliable D call. Trimming shortened V by 4 bases and J by 5 bases, and 12 bases separated the two germline ends. Germline V gene data show CDR1 as SGDLS and CDR2 as YYNGEE. This CDR3 is 13 amino acids long.

The chain combines TRBV9 with TRBJ1-1; 8 bases fit TRBD1. There are 15 residues in the CDR3. Trimming removed 4 bases from V and 2 bases from J; junction bases left unmatched: 7. The germline gives CDR1 SGDLS, CDR2 YYNGEE. The CDR3 DNA sequence: TGTGCCAGCAGCATAACAGGGGGACTAAACACTGAAGCTTTCTTT. Protein product: CASSITGGLNTEAFF.

V gene TRBV7-6 combines with J gene TRBJ1-4, with D uncertain. V was clipped by 1 base and J by 1 base, with 7 bases between them. This CDR3 has 15 residues. CDR1 and CDR2 (germline): SGHVS, FNYEAQ. CDR3 region: CASSLVGLTNEKLFF. CDR3 DNA sequence: TGTGCCAGCAGCTTAGTAGGACTAACTAATGAAAAACTGTTTTTT.

V is TRBV6-4 and J is TRBJ2-7; D is possibly TRBD1 (6 bases). This CDR3 has 16 residues. The V gene lost 8 bases and the J gene lost 7 bases, with 27 bases spanning the gap. Looked up from germline, CDR1 is MRHNA and CDR2 is SNTAGT. The CDR3: CASQGFLGRRRWEQYF. The CDR3 DNA sequence: TGTGCCAGCCAGGGGTTCCTCGGCAGGCGCCGGTGGGAGCAGTACTTC.

This chain links TRBV27 with TRBJ2-3; D gene ambiguous. The CDR3 sequence is 14 residues long. CDR1 and CDR2 (germline): MNHEY, SMNVEV (reference sequence). V lost 2 bases and J lost 2, with 8 bases in between. The chain's CDR3 is CASSLAQATDTQYF. In DNA form, the CDR3 reads TGTGCCAGCAGTTTAGCCCAGGCCACAGATACGCAGTATTTT.